This entry lists 7 T cell receptor beta chains sequenced from one sample in a study of blood T cell repertoires in COVID-19. The repertoire was sequenced with immunoSEQ multiplex PCR; TCRdb's copy has only in-frame clones and lacks some. The repertoire includes fewer than 150,000 clones, about 84% of them detected once, and roughly 6.5% sits in the top ten. The sample was peripheral blood. These receptors all come from a human donor in a cohort sampled during active COVID-19.

The chain joins TRBV11-2 to TRBJ1-1, with TRBD1 as a possible D gene (5 bases). Trimming stripped 3 bases from V and 4 bases from J, with 12 bases between. CDR3 length: 14 amino acids. Germline loops: CDR1 SGHAT, CDR2 FQNNGV. In DNA, the CDR3 is TGTGCCAGCAGCTTGTACGGGGGGGGCACTGAAGCTTTCTTT. This codes for CASSLYGGGTEAFF.

The V and J genes are TRBV11-3 and TRBJ2-3; 7 bases align to TRBD1. Germline CDR1 and CDR2: SGHNT and YENEEA. J was trimmed by 3 bases and V by 4 bases; bases with no gene match: 10. CDR3 size: 16 residues. The CDR3 nucleotides are TGTGCCAGCAGCTCAGGGAAGGGGGCTCAAACAGATACGCAGTATTTT. Its protein is CASSSGKGAQTDTQYF.

The gene calls are TRBV3-1 (or the pseudogene TRBV3-2) and TRBJ1-4; maybe TRBD1 (6 bases). The CDR3 contains 13 residues. CDR1 and CDR2 (germline): LGHDT, YNNKEL (reference sequence). With 0 bases removed from V and 13 bases from J, the gap between germline ends came to 12 bases. CDR3: CASSQEQGSGLFF. The CDR3 coding sequence is TGTGCCAGCAGCCAAGAACAGGGCTCCGGACTGTTTTTT.

The chain uses TRBV7-6 and TRBJ1-2; D is perhaps TRBD1 (5 bases). The V end was cut by 5 bases, the J end by 2 bases, with 12 bases between. CDR3 size: 14 residues. The V gene's germline CDR1 is SGHVS and CDR2 FNYEAQ. The CDR3 here is CASSPGEGNYGYTF. The CDR3, as DNA: TGTGCCAGCAGCCCCGGGGAGGGGAACTATGGCTACACCTTC.

This clone was found once. The V call is TRBV5-1, the J call TRBJ2-1; TRBD1 is a possible D gene (5 bases). This CDR3 region has 15 residues. Trimming left V 2 bases short and J 4 bases short, with 13 bases between. Per the germline V gene, CDR1 is SGHRS and CDR2 is YFSETQ. The CDR3 here is CASSFGRALYNEQFF. The CDR3 nucleotides are TGCGCCAGCAGCTTCGGCAGGGCCTTGTACAATGAGCAGTTCTTC.

The chain links TRBV10-1 to TRBJ2-4; 9 positions agree with TRBD1. Germline lookup yields CDR1 WNHNN and CDR2 SYGVQD (reference sequence). With 4 bases clipped from V and 1 base from J, the junction kept 2 bases outside the gene matches. The CDR3 consists of 15 residues. CDR3 protein: CASSVGQGAKNIQYF. CDR3 in DNA: TGCGCCAGCAGTGTCGGACAGGGGGCCAAAAACATTCAGTACTTC.

The chain has TRBV10-3 and TRBJ2-5; 16 bases align to TRBD2. The germline V gene has CDR1 ENHRY and CDR2 SYGVKD. The CDR3 contains 15 residues. V was pared by 8 bases and J by 9 bases, with 9 bases of the junction left unmatched. CDR3 sequence (DNA): TGTGCCATCGGCTTTGGGACTAGCGGGGGGGCGCCCCAGTACTTC. Protein: CAIGFGTSGGAPQYF.